A selection of T cell receptor beta chains follows, all from one sample in a study of cytomegalovirus exposure and HLA in healthy donors. Profiling relied on immunoSEQ multiplex PCR, and the TCRdb table lists in-frame clones only, not all of them. Here the sample spans 150,000 to 200,000 clones, about 82% being singletons. Material: PBMCs. The receptors shown here come from a woman aged 45-60 years in good health and CMV-seronegative. Each CDR3 is given with its conserved first and last residue. The D gene is left open where the match is weak. Clone size appears in some rows only: once, few, many, or a class for an expanded clone.

j_gene | v_gene | abundance | d_gene | CDR3nt | CDR3aa
TRBJ1-1 | TRBV7-6 | once | TRBD1 | TGTGCCAGCAGCCCACTGACAGGGGCAGGCACTGAAGCTTTCTTT | CASSPLTGAGTEAFF
TRBJ2-2 | TRBV18 | NA | TRBD1 | TGTGCCAGCTCACCACGGGACAGCACCGGGGAGCTGTTTTTT | CASSPRDSTGELFF
TRBJ2-7 | TRBV2 | few | NA | TGTGCCAGCCGGGTCGACTCCTACGAGCAGTACTTC | CASRVDSYEQYF
TRBJ1-5 | TRBV28 | NA | NA | TGTGCCAGCACGACAGGCCGGTGGGGCAATCAGCCCCAGCATTTT | CASTTGRWGNQPQHF
TRBJ1-1 | TRBV11-2 | NA | NA | TGTGCCAGCAGCTTGGTGGGGGCCCAGGGGACTGAAGCTTTCTTT | CASSLVGAQGTEAFF
TRBJ1-3 | TRBV29-1 | NA | TRBD1 | TGCAGCGTTGAAGACCATCAGGGGGGAAAGGACTCTGGAAACACCATATATTTT | CSVEDHQGGKDSGNTIYF
TRBJ1-1 | TRBV27 | NA | TRBD1 | TGTGCCAGCAGCAGGACAGGGAATTTGGCTTTCTTT | CASSRTGNLAFF
TRBJ2-5 | TRBV5-5 | NA | NA | TGTGCCAGCAGCTTGGAGGGACCAGGAGGGCCCCGGTACTTC | CASSLEGPGGPRYF
TRBJ1-2 | TRBV28 | NA | TRBD1 | TGTGCCAGCAGTTTACACAGGGGGCGGGGCTACACCTTC | CASSLHRGRGYTF
TRBJ2-5 | TRBV7-6 | NA | TRBD2 | TGTGCCAGCAGCTTAGTTGCGGGGGGAGAGACCCAGTACTTC | CASSLVAGGETQYF